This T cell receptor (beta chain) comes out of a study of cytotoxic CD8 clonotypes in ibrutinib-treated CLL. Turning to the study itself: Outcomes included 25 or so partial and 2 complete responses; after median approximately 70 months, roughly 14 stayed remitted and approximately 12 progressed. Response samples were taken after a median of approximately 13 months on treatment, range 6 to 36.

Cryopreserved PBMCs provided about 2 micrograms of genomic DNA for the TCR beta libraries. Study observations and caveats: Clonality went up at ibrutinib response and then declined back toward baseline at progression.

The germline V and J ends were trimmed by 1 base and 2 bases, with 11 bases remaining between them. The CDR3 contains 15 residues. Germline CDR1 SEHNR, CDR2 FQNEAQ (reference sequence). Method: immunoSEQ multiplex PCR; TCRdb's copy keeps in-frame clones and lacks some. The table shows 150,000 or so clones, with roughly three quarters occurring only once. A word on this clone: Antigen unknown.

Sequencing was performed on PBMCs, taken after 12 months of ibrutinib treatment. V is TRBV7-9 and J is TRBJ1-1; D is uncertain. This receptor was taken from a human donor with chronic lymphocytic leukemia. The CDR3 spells CASSLDGARNTEAFF. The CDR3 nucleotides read TGTGCCAGCAGCTTAGACGGCGCCCGCAACACTGAAGCTTTCTTT. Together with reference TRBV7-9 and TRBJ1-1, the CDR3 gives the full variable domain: DTGVSQNPRHKITKRGQNVTFRCDPISEHNRLYWYRQTLGQGPEFLTYFQNEAQLEKSRLLSDRFSAERPKGSFSTLEIQRTEQGDSAMYLCASSLDGARNTEAFFGQGTRLTVV.